This T cell receptor (beta chain) derives from a study of Graves' ophthalmopathy and Graves' hyperthyroidism. This clonotype has ten or more counts. Beta-chain TCR CDR3 regions were amplified from RNA transcripts. Second-round multiplex PCR came after a first-round RT-PCR that employed HTBI primers. Via MiXCR, TCRdb re-called the multiplex PCR reads, giving one row per CDR3 protein. This table has around 520,000 distinct CDR3 sequences, 39% appearing once. Patients in the hyperthyroidism group, adults aged 18 to 65, were newly diagnosed, under 2 months' duration. Germline V CDR1 and CDR2: SGHDT, YYEEEE. V was pared by 4 bases and J by 4 bases, with 12 bases between. The CDR3 runs to 14 residues.

Material: peripheral blood or thyroid tissue (not recorded which). The clonotype was recovered from an adult man with Graves' hyperthyroidism. The chain combines TRBV5-6 with TRBJ1-3; D uncertain. The CDR3 region is CASSRNGVGNTIYF. In nucleotides, the CDR3 is TGTGCCAGCAGCCGGAACGGTGTAGGAAACACCATATATTTT.